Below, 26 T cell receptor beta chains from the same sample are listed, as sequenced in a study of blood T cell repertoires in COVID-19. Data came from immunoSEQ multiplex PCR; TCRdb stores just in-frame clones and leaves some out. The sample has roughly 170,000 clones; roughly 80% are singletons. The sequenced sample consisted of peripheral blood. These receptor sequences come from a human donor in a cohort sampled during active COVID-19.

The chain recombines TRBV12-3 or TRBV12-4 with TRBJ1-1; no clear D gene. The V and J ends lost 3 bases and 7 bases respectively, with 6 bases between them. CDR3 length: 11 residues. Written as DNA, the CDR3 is TGTGCCAGCAGTTTGATCGGTGAAGCTTTCTTT. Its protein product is CASSLIGEAFF.

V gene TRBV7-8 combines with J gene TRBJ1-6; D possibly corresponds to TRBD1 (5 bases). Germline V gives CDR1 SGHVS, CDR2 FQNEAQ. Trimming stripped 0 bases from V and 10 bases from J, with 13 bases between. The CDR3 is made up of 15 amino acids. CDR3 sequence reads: CASSLAREVNSPLHF. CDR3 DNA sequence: TGTGCCAGCAGCTTAGCCAGGGAAGTTAACTCACCCCTCCACTTT.

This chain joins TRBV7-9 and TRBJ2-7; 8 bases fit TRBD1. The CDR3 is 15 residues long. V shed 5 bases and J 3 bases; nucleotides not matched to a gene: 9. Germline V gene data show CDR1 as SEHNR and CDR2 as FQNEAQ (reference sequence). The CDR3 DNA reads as TGTGCCAGCAGCCCCCTGGACAGGGAAAGCTACGAGCAGTACTTC. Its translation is CASSPLDRESYEQYF.

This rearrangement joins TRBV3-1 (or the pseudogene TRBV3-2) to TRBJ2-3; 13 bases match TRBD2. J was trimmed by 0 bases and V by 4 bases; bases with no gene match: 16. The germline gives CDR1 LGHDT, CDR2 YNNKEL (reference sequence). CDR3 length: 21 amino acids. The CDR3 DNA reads TGTGCCAGCAGCCTGACCAGGCTTAGGACTAGCGGGGGAGCTAGCACAGATACGCAGTATTTT. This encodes CASSLTRLRTSGGASTDTQYF.

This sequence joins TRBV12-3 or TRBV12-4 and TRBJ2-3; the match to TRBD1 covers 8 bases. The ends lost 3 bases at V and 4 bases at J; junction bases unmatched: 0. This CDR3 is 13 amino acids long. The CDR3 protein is CASSLGQADTQYF. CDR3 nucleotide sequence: TGTGCCAGCAGTTTGGGACAGGCAGATACGCAGTATTTT.

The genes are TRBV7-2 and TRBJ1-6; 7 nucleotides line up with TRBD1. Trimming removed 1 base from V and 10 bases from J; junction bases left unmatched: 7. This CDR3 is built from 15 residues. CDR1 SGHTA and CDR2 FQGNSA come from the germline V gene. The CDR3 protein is CASSLGGRGTSPLHF. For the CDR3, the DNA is TGTGCCAGCAGCTTAGGTGGCAGGGGGACATCACCCCTCCACTTT. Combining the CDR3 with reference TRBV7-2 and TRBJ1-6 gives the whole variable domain GAGVSQSPSNKVTEKGKDVELRCDPISGHTALYWYRQSLGQGLEFLIYFQGNSAPDKSGLPSDRFSAERTGGSVSTLTIQRTQQEDSAVYLCASSLGGRGTSPLHFGNGTRLTVT.

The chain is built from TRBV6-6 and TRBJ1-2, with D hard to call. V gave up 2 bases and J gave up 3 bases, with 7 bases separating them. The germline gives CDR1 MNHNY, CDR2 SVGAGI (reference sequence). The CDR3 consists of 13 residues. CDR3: CASSYDSYYGYTF. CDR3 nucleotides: TGTGCCAGCAGTTACGATAGCTACTATGGCTACACCTTC.

DNA of the CDR3: TGCGCCAGCAGCTTGGATCTAATGAACACTGAAGCTTTCTTT. Translated: CASSLDLMNTEAFF. The chain combines TRBV5-1 with TRBJ1-1; D ambiguous. The germline V and J ends were trimmed by 0 bases and 0 bases, with 6 bases remaining between them. The CDR3 totals 14 residues. In germline, CDR1 is SGHRS, CDR2 YFSETQ.

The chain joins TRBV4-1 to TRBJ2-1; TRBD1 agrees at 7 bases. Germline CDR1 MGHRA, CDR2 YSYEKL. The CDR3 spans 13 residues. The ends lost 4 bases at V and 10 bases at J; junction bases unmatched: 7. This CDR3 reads CASSPRQGWEQFF. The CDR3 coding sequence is TGCGCCAGCAGCCCACGACAGGGCTGGGAGCAGTTCTTC.

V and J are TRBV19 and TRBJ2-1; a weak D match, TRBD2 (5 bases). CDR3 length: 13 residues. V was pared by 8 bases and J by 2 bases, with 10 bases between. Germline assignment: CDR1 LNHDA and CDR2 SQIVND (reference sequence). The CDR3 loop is CASALVTYNEQFF. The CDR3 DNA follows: TGTGCCAGTGCACTAGTAACCTACAATGAGCAGTTCTTC. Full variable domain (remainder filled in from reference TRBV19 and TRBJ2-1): DGGITQSPKYLFRKEGQNVTLSCEQNLNHDAMYWYRQDPGQGLRLIYYSQIVNDFQKGDIAEGYSVSREKKESFPLTVTSAQKNPTAFYLCASALVTYNEQFFGPGTRLTVL.

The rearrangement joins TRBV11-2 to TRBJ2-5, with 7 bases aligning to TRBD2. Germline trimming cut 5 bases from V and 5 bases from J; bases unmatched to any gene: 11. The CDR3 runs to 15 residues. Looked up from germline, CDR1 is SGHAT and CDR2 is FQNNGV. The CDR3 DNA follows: TGTGCCAGCAGCCGGGGGAGGGGCCGAGGGGAGACCCAGTACTTC. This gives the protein CASSRGRGRGETQYF.

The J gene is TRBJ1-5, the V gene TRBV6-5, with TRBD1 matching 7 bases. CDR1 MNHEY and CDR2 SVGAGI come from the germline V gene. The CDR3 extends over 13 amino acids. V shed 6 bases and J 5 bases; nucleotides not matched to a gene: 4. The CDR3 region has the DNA TGTGCCAGCAGCATTCAGGGGGATCAGCCCCAGCATTTT. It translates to CASSIQGDQPQHF.

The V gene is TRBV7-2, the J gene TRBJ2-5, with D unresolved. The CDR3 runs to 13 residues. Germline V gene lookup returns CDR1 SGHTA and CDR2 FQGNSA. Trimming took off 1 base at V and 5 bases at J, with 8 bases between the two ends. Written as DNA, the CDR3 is TGTGCCAGCAGCTTAGAGTACGCGGAGACCCAGTACTTC. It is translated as CASSLEYAETQYF.

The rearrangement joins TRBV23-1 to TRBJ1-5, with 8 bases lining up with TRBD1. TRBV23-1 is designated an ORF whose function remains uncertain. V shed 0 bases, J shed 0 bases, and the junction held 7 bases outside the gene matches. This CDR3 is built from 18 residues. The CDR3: CASSQSEQGAYSNQPQHF. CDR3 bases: TGCGCCAGCAGTCAATCGGAGCAGGGGGCATATAGCAATCAGCCCCAGCATTTT.

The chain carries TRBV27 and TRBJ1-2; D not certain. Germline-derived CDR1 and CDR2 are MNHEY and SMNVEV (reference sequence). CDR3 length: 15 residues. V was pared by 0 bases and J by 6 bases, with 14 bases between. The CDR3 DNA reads TGTGCCAGCAGTTTATCCGGTCGGGGATCCGATGGCTACACCTTC. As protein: CASSLSGRGSDGYTF.

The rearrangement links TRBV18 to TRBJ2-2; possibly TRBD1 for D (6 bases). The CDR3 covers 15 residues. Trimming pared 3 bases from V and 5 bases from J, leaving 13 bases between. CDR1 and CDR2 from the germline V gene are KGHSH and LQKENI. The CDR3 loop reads CASSPGQKLTGELFF. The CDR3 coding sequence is TGTGCCAGCTCACCTGGACAGAAATTAACCGGGGAGCTGTTTTTT.

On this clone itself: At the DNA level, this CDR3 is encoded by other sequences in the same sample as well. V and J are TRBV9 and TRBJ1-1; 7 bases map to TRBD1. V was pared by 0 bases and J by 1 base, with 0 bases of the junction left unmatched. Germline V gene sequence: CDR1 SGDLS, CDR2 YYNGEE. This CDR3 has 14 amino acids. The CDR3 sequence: CASSVGQGNTEAFF. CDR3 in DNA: TGTGCCAGCAGCGTAGGACAGGGGAACACTGAAGCTTTCTTT.

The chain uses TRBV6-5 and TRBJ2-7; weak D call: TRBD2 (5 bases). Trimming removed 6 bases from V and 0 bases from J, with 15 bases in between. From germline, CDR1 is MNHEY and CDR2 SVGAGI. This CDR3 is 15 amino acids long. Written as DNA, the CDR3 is TGTGCCAGCAGCGATCCTAGCACCGACTCCTACGAGCAGTACTTC. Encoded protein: CASSDPSTDSYEQYF.

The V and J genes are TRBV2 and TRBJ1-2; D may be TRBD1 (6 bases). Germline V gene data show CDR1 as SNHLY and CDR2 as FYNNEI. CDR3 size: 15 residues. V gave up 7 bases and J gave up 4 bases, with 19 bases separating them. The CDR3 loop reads CASILNREFGYGYTF. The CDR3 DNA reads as TGTGCCAGCATATTGAACAGGGAATTCGGCTATGGCTACACCTTC. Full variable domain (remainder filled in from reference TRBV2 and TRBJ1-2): EPEVTQTPSHQVTQMGQEVILRCVPISNHLYFYWYRQILGQKVEFLVSFYNNEISEKSEIFDDQFSVERPDGSNFTLKIRSTKLEDSAMYFCASILNREFGYGYTFGSGTRLTVV.

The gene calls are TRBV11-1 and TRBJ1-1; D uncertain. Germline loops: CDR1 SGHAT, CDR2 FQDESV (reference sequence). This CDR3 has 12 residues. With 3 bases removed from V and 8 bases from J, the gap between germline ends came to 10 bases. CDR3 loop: CASSFLTEEAFF. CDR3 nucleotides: TGTGCCAGCAGCTTCCTGACGGAGGAAGCTTTCTTT. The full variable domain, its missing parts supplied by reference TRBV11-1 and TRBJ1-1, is EAEVAQSPRYKITEKSQAVAFWCDPISGHATLYWYRQILGQGPELLVQFQDESVVDDSQLPKDRFSAERLKGVDSTLKIQPAELGDSAMYLCASSFLTEEAFFGQGTRLTVV.

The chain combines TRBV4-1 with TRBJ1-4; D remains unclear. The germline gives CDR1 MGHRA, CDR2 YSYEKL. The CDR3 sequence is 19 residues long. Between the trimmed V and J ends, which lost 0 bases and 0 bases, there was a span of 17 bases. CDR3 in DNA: TGCGCCAGCAGCCAAGATTCCGCCACCGGGAGCACAACTAATGAAAAACTGTTTTTT. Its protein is CASSQDSATGSTTNEKLFF.

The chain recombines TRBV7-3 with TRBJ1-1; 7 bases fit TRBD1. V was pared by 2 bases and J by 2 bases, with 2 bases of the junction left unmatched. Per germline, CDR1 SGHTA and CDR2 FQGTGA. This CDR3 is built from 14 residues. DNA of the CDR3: TGTGCCAGCAGCTTAGGGGACAGAAACACTGAAGCTTTCTTT. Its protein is CASSLGDRNTEAFF.

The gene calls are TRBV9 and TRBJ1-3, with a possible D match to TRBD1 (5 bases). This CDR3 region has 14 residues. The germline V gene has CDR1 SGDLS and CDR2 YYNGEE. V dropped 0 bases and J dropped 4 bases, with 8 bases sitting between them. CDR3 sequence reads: CASSVAGIGNTIYF. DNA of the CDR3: TGTGCCAGCAGCGTAGCAGGGATCGGAAACACCATATATTTT.

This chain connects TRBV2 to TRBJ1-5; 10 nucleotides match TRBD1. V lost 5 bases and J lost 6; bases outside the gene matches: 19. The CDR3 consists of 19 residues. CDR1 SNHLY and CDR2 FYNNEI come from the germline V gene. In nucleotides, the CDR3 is TGTGCCAGCAGTCTCATCCGTGGGACAGGGGTAGGGGAACCTCAGCCCCAGCATTTT. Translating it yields CASSLIRGTGVGEPQPQHF.

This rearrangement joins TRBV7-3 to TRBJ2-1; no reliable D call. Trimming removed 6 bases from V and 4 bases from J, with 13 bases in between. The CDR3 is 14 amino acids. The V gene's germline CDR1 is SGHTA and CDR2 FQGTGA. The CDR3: CASSHGGVYNEQFF. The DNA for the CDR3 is TGTGCCAGCAGTCATGGTGGAGTTTACAATGAGCAGTTCTTC.

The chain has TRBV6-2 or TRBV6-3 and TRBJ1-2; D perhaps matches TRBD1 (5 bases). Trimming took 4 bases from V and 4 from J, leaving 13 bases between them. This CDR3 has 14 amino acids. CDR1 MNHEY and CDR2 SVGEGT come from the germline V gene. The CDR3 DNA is TGTGCCAGCAGTTTACGGAGGGACTTCTATGGCTACACCTTC. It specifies CASSLRRDFYGYTF.